Each of the 7 T cell receptor beta chains below was sequenced from the same sample in a study of CD8 T cells in Susac syndrome. After extraction with the RNeasy kit, about 0.5 to 1 ug of the RNA was reverse transcribed using random hexamers. A single record per CDR3 protein comes from TCRdb applying MiXCR to the immunoSEQ multiplex PCR reads. The sample contains roughly 160,000 distinct CDR3 sequences, about 96% of which appear only once. The source material was CD4+ T cells from PBMCs. Receptors originate from a human donor with Susac syndrome.

The chain recombines TRBV12-3 or TRBV12-4 with TRBJ2-4, with D perhaps TRBD2 (6 bases). The CDR3 covers 12 residues. Trimming removed 10 bases at V and 9 bases at J, with 16 bases between. Here the CDR3 reads CANSGVNGIQYF. Written as DNA, the CDR3 is TGTGCCAACTCGGGAGTTAATGGCATTCAGTACTTC.

The count of this clonotype is one. The rearrangement uses TRBV30 and TRBJ2-5, with 9 positions matching TRBD2. Germline lookup yields CDR1 GTSNPN and CDR2 SVGIG (reference sequence). J lost 4 bases, V lost 5 bases, and 5 bases had no gene match. The CDR3 runs to 13 residues. CDR3 residues: CAWASGVPETQYF. The CDR3 region has the DNA TGTGCCTGGGCTAGCGGGGTCCCAGAGACCCAGTACTTC. Full variable domain (missing parts from reference TRBV30 and TRBJ2-5): SQTIHQWPATLVQPVGSPLSLECTVEGTSNPNLYWYRQAAGRGLQLLFYSVGIGQISSEVPQNLSASRPQDRQFILSSKKLLLSDSGFYLCAWASGVPETQYFGPGTRLLVL.

The genes are TRBV5-6 and TRBJ2-1, with unresolved D. From germline, CDR1 is SGHDT and CDR2 YYEEEE. The CDR3 runs 16 residues. Trimming took off 3 bases at V and 3 bases at J, with 16 bases between the two ends. The CDR3 coding sequence is TGTGCCAGCAGCTGGATTGGTGACCCTTTCTACAATGAGCAGTTCTTC. Protein sequence: CASSWIGDPFYNEQFF.

The chain joins TRBV12-3 or TRBV12-4 to TRBJ2-3, with TRBD2 as a possible D gene (5 bases). Trimming shortened V by 7 bases and J by 4 bases, and 12 bases separated the two germline ends. This CDR3 is 13 amino acids long. The CDR3 loop reads CASTPWRSDTQYF. CDR3 nucleotide sequence: TGTGCCAGCACCCCTTGGAGGTCAGATACGCAGTATTTT.

This chain connects TRBV3-1 to TRBJ1-2, with unresolved D. This CDR3 region has 14 residues. V was shortened by 1 base and J by 8 bases, with 14 bases between the two germline ends. CDR1 is LGHDT, CDR2 YNNKEL, per germline (reference sequence). The CDR3 here is CASSQVKGDIGYTF. Written as DNA, the CDR3 is TGTGCCAGCAGCCAAGTAAAGGGTGATATAGGCTACACCTTC.

V usage is TRBV30 and J usage is TRBJ1-5; TRBD1 might be the D (5 bases). V was cut by 3 bases and J by 5 bases, with 11 bases left in between. The CDR3 contains 13 residues. CDR1 is GTSNPN and CDR2 is SVGIG in the germline V gene (reference sequence). The CDR3 sequence is CAWREGSDQPQHF. CDR3 sequence (DNA): TGTGCCTGGAGGGAGGGGTCGGATCAGCCCCAGCATTTT.

A few counts support this clonotype. This chain joins TRBV13 and TRBJ2-7; TRBD2 matches 8 bases. The CDR3 length is 15 residues. Germline assignment: CDR1 PRHDT and CDR2 FYEKMQ (reference sequence). The V segment lost 5 bases and the J segment 7 bases; nucleotides outside the gene matches: 13. The CDR3 sequence is CASSGGLAGTGEQYF. CDR3 bases: TGTGCCAGCAGCGGTGGACTAGCAGGCACGGGTGAGCAGTACTTC.